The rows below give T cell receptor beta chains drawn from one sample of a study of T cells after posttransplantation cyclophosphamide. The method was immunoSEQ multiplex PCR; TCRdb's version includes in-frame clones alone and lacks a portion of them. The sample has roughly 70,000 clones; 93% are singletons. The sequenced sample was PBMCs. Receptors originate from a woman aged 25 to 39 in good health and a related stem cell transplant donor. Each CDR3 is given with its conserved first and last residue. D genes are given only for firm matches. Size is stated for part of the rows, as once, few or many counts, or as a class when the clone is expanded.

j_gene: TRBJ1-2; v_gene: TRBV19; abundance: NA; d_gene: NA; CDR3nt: TGTGCCAGTAGTATAGTAAGGGGATCTCTCTACACCTTC; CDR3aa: CASSIVRGSLYTF
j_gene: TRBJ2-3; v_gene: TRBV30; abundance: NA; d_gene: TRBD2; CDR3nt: TGTGCCTGGAGTTGGACTAGCGGGAGCTCAGATACGCAGTATTTT; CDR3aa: CAWSWTSGSSDTQYF
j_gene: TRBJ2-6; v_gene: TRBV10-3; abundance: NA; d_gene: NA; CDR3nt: TGTGCCATCAGGGAGTCACTGCTTGCCTCTGGGGCCAACGTCCTGACTTTC; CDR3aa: CAIRESLLASGANVLTF
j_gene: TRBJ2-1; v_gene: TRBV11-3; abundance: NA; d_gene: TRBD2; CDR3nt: TGTGCCAGCAGCTTAGACGGGTCTAGCGGGCGCTCCTACAATGAGCAGTTCTTC; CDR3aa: CASSLDGSSGRSYNEQFF
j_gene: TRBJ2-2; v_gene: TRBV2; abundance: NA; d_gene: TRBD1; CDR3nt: TGTGCCAGCACCGGACAGGCGGTTTACACCGGGGAGCTGTTTTTT; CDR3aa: CASTGQAVYTGELFF
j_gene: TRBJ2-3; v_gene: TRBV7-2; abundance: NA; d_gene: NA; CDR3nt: TGTGCCAGCAGCTTAGTCGGGGCCACAGATACGCAGTATTTT; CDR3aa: CASSLVGATDTQYF
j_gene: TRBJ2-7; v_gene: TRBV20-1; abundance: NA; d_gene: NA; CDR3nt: TGCAGTGCCCGGGGCTCCTACGAGCAGTACTTC; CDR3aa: CSARGSYEQYF
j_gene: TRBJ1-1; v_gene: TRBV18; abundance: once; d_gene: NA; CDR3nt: TGTGCCAGCTCACCATCGGGAAGGCCGAACACTGAAGCTTTCTTT; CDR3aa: CASSPSGRPNTEAFF
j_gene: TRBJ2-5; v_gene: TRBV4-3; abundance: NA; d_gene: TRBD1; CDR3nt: TGCGCCAGCAGCCAAGTAACAGGGGGCGAGACCCAGTACTTC; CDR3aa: CASSQVTGGETQYF
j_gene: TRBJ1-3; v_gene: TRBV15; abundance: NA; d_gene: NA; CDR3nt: TGTGCCACCAGCAGAGCCTTGGGACGAGCTGGAAACACCATATATTTT; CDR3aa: CATSRALGRAGNTIYF
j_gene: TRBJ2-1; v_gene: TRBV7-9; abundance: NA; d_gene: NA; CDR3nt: TGTGCCAGCAGCTTTCGCAATGAGCAGTTCTTC; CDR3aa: CASSFRNEQFF
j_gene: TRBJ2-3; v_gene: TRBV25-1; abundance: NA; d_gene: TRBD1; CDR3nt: TGTGCCAGCAGTTTTCAGGGGGCGGATACGCAGTATTTT; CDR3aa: CASSFQGADTQYF
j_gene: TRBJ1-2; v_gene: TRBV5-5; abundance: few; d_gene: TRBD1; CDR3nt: TGTGCCAGCAGCTCTACCGGGACAGGGCCTATCTACACCTTC; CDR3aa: CASSSTGTGPIYTF
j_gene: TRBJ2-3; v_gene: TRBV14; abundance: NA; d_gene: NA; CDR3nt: TGTGCCAGCAGCCCTGCTATGACAGGAATCACAGATACGCAGTATTTT; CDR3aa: CASSPAMTGITDTQYF
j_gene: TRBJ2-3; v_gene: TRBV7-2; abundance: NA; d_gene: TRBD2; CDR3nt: TGTGCCAGCACCCTAGCGGGGGGGCTGACAGATACGCAGTATTTT; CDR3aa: CASTLAGGLTDTQYF
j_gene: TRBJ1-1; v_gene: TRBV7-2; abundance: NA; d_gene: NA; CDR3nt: TGTGCCAGCAGCTTCTCGCAGGGCGTCACTGAAGCTTTCTTT; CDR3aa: CASSFSQGVTEAFF
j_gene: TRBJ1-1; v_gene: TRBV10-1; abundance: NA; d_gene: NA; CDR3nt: TGCGCCAGGTTCACAAGGAACACTGAAGCTTTCTTT; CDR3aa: CARFTRNTEAFF
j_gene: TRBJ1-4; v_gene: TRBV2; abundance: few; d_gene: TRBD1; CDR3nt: TGTGCCAGCAGGCTGGACAGGGGGAGGGAAAAACTGTTTTTT; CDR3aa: CASRLDRGREKLFF
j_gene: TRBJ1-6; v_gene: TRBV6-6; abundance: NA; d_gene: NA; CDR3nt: TGTGCCAGCAGGAGGGATGGAAGCTCCTATAATTCACCCCTCCACTTT; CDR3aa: CASRRDGSSYNSPLHF
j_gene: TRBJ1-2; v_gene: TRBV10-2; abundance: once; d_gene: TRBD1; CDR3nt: TGCGCCAGCAGCAGGGGGCTCCCCTACTATGGCTACACCTTC; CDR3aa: CASSRGLPYYGYTF
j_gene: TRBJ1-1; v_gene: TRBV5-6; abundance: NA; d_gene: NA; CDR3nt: TGTGCCAGCAGCTTGGGGACTGAGCTATTCTTT; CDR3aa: CASSLGTELFF
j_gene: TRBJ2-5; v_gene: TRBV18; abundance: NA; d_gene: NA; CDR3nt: TGTGCCAGCTCACCGGCGAGATGGGAGACCCAGTACTTC; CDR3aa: CASSPARWETQYF
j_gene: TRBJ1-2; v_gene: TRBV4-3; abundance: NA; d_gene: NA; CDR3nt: TGCGCCAGCAGCCACACGACAGCGAGTTTGGGTGGCTACACCTTC; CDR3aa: CASSHTTASLGGYTF
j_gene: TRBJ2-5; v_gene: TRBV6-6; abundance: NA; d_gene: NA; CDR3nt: TGTGCCAGCAGTTACGGGGGCCCTGAGACCCAGTACTTC; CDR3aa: CASSYGGPETQYF
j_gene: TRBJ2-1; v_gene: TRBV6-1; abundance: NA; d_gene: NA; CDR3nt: TGTGCCAGCGGATTTTACAATGAGCAGTTCTTC; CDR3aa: CASGFYNEQFF
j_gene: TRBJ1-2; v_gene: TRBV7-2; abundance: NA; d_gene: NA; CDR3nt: TGTGCCAGCAGTGTGGACAAGAACTATGGCTACACCTTC; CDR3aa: CASSVDKNYGYTF
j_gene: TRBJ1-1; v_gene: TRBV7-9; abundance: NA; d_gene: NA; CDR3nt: TGTGCCAGCAGGCGGGGGCCTCACACTGAAGCTTTCTTT; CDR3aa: CASRRGPHTEAFF
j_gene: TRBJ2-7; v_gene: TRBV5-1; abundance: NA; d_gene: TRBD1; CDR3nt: TGCGCCAGCAGCTCCGAAAAGCCGGGACAGGGCTACGAGCAGTACTTC; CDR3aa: CASSSEKPGQGYEQYF
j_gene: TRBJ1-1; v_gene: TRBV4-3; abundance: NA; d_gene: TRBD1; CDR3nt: TGCGCCAGCAGCCAAGACAGTAATCCGGGGACAGGGCTCTCTGAAGCTTTCTTT; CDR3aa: CASSQDSNPGTGLSEAFF
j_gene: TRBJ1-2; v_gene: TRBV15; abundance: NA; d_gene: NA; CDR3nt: TGTGCCACCAGCAGAGATCCTCGGGGGGCCGATGGCTACACCTTC; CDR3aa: CATSRDPRGADGYTF
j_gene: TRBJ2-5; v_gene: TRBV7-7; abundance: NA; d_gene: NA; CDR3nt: TGTGCCAGCAGCTTAGATTACCAAGAGACCCAGTACTTC; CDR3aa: CASSLDYQETQYF
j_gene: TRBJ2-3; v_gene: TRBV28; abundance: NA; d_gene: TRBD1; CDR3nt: TGTGCCAGCTGGGACAGGGATGCAGATACGCAGTATTTT; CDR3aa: CASWDRDADTQYF
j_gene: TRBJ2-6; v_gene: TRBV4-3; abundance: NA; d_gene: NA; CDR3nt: TGCGCCAGCAGCCAAGAACCGGGATTTATTGCTGGGGCCAACGTCCTGACTTTC; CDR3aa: CASSQEPGFIAGANVLTF
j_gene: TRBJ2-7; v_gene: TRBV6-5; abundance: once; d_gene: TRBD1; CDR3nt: TGTGCCACCGTAGACAGGGGCGACTACGAGCAGTACTTC; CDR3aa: CATVDRGDYEQYF
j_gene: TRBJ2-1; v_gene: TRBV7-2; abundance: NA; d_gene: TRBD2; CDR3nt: TGTGCCAGCAGCCTCGGACTAGCGGGGAAATACAATGAGCAGTTCTTC; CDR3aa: CASSLGLAGKYNEQFF
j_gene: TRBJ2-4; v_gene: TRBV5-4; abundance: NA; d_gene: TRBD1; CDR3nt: TGTGCCAGCAGCGCGGAGGCAGGGGGTGAAAACATTCAGTACTTC; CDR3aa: CASSAEAGGENIQYF
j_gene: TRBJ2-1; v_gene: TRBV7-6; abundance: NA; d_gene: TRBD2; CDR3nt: TGTGCCAGCAGCTTAGCTCCTAGCGGGGGGCAGTACAATGAGCAGTTCTTC; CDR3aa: CASSLAPSGGQYNEQFF
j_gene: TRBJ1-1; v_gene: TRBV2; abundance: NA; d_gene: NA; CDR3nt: TGTGCCAGCAGTGTCACTGAAGCTTTCTTT; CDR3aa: CASSVTEAFF
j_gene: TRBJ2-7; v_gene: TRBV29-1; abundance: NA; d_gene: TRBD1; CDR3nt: TGCAGCGCCCAGGACAGGGGATTCTACGAGCAGTACTTC; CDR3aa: CSAQDRGFYEQYF
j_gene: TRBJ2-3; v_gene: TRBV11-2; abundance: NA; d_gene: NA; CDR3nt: TGTGCCAGCAGCTTGTTAATTTCCACAGATACGCAGTATTTT; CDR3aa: CASSLLISTDTQYF
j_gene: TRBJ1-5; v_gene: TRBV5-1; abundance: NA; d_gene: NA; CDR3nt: TGCGCCAGCAGGGAAACGAGCAATCAGCCCCAGCATTTT; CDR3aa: CASRETSNQPQHF
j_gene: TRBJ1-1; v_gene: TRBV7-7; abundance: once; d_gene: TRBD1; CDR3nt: TGTGCCAGCAGCCCCTCTCCGGGACAGGGTGCAGCTTTCTTT; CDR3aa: CASSPSPGQGAAFF